This record covers a single TCR beta chain. Its antigen is not identified. The data stem from a study of T cell repertoires in cytomegalovirus infection. Study summary: It was recently identified HLA-C-restricted and well-studied HLA-B-restricted CMV epitopes that the study used. Public TCR beta signatures were indicative of both CMV infection and a matching HLA type. Study outcomes and limitations: The ex vivo response showed dominance by HLA-C-restricted CMV-specific TCR beta clonotypes.

Each CDR3 protein gets one entry after TCRdb re-called the reads with MiXCR. The sample lists 680,000 or so distinct CDR3 sequences; roughly 33% were seen once. Here the sequenced sample was cultured PBMCs, taken from culture after CMV antigen stimulation. This sequence was found in a human donor in good health (CMV status not recorded). Some clones in this sample may be carry-over from other donors' samples.

CDR3 in DNA: TGTGCCAGCAGCTTTTTCTCGGGGGAAGGTTCCTACAATGAGCAGTTCTTC. Translated, it gives CASSFFSGEGSYNEQFF. This chain connects TRBV5-6 to TRBJ2-1; TRBD2 might be the D (6 bases). V gave up 2 bases and J gave up 1 base, with 16 bases separating them. Germline CDR1 is SGHDT and CDR2 is YYEEEE. This CDR3 spans 17 amino acids. Based on the CDR3 plus reference TRBV5-6 and TRBJ2-1, the full variable domain is DAGVTQSPTHLIKTRGQQVTLRCSPKSGHDTVSWYQQALGQGPQFIFQYYEEEERQRGNFPDRFSGHQFPNYSSELNVNALLLGDSALYLCASSFFSGEGSYNEQFFGPGTRLTVL.